This T cell receptor (beta chain) was found in a study of CD8 T cells in Susac syndrome. At the level of the study: At the time their blood was drawn, patients with Susac syndrome were either therapy-naive, on corticosteroids (with some of them also receiving intravenous immunoglobulin), or on intravenous immunoglobulin alone.

The V segment lost 4 bases and the J segment 5 bases; nucleotides outside the gene matches: 13. CDR1 and CDR2 (germline): DFQATT, SNEGSKA (reference sequence). The CDR3 has 15 amino acids. Reverse transcription of about 0.45 to 1 ug RNA used random hexamers. The immunoSEQ assay covered 54 Vbeta and 13 Jbeta segments for CDR3. In TCRdb, the immunoSEQ multiplex PCR reads were re-called with MiXCR into one record per CDR3 protein. The sample yields 200,000 to 250,000 distinct CDR3 sequences, 94% seen once. Sequencing of TCR beta was performed on blood CD8+ T cells and on blood CD4+ T cells. The receptor was isolated from a human donor with Susac syndrome. The chain employs TRBV20-1 and TRBJ2-7, with TRBD1 matching 8 bases. The sample consisted of CD4+ T cells from PBMCs. CDR3 amino acids: CSANFRTGPGDEQYF. CDR3 sequence (DNA): TGCAGTGCTAACTTCAGGACAGGGCCCGGAGACGAGCAGTACTTC.